A selection of T cell receptor beta chains follows, all from one sample in a study of cytomegalovirus exposure and HLA in healthy donors. Clones were sequenced by immunoSEQ multiplex PCR, and TCRdb holds only the in-frame ones, with some missing. The sample records about 220,000 clones, about 86% being singletons. What was sequenced was PBMCs. All receptors come from a man aged 18-30 years in good health and CMV-seronegative. CDR3s include the opening cysteine and the closing phenylalanine or tryptophan. D genes are given only for firm matches. A clone size is listed for some rows: how often the clone was seen (once, few, many), or a class if it is expanded.

CDR3 protein | CDR3 DNA | D gene | V gene | clone size | J gene
CASSKTGLGDEKLFF | TGTGCCAGCAGCAAGACAGGGCTAGGAGATGAAAAACTGTTTTTT | TRBD1 | TRBV7-8 | . | TRBJ1-4
CASSLIFAGSQETQYF | TGTGCCAGCAGTTTAATTTTCGCAGGGTCCCAAGAGACCCAGTACTTC | . | TRBV27 | . | TRBJ2-5
CASRRTGYEQYF | TGTGCCAGCAGGAGGACAGGGTACGAGCAGTACTTC | TRBD1 | TRBV6-1 | . | TRBJ2-7
CASSQLAGRYNEQFF | TGTGCCAGCAGCCAACTAGCGGGGAGGTACAATGAGCAGTTCTTC | TRBD2 | TRBV7-2 | once | TRBJ2-1
CASSVGTGVMNTEAFF | TGTGCCAGCAGCGTAGGTACAGGTGTTATGAACACTGAAGCTTTCTTT | . | TRBV9 | . | TRBJ1-1
CASSLAWTTGDAGDEQFF | TGCGCCAGCAGCTTGGCCTGGACGACAGGGGACGCGGGAGATGAGCAGTTCTTC | . | TRBV5-1 | . | TRBJ2-1
CASKDVGVTRDEQFF | TGTGCCAGTAAGGACGTTGGAGTCACCAGGGATGAGCAGTTCTTC | . | TRBV19 | . | TRBJ2-1
CASSGPSSYNSPLHF | TGTGCCAGCAGCGGGCCGAGCTCCTATAATTCACCCCTCCACTTT | . | TRBV7-9 | . | TRBJ1-6
CASSQGDSVGETQYF | TGTGCCAGCAGTCAAGGGGACAGTGTGGGGGAGACCCAGTACTTC | TRBD1 | TRBV6-5 | . | TRBJ2-5
CASKTSGETDTQYF | TGTGCCAGCAAAACCTCGGGGGAGACAGATACGCAGTATTTT | . | TRBV6-1 | few | TRBJ2-3
CASSYSAEANYGYTF | TGTGCCAGCAGTTACTCGGCGGAGGCTAACTATGGCTACACCTTC | . | TRBV6-6 | . | TRBJ1-2
CASSTRGTQYF | TGTGCCAGCAGCACCCGAGGGACCCAGTACTTC | . | TRBV7-2 | . | TRBJ2-5
CASSTTAGSYEQYF | TGTGCCAGCAGCACAACAGCAGGCTCGTACGAGCAGTACTTC | . | TRBV7-6 | . | TRBJ2-7
CASSQDPLAGAYEQYF | TGTGCCAGCAGCCAAGATCCCCTAGCGGGAGCCTACGAGCAGTACTTC | TRBD2 | TRBV4-2 | . | TRBJ2-7
CASSLGTGNEKLFF | TGTGCCAGCAGCCTGGGGACAGGTAATGAAAAACTGTTTTTT | TRBD1 | TRBV4-2 | . | TRBJ1-4
CADAGGHTDTQYF | TGTGCCGACGCAGGGGGCCACACAGATACGCAGTATTTT | TRBD1 | TRBV2 | . | TRBJ2-3
CATGGLAGNTGELFF | TGTGCCACCGGCGGGCTTGCTGGTAACACCGGGGAGCTGTTTTTT | . | TRBV19 | . | TRBJ2-2
CASSLEAGDEKLFF | TGTGCCAGCAGCTTAGAGGCAGGGGATGAAAAACTGTTTTTT | . | TRBV11-2 | . | TRBJ1-4
CASSDRVLYGNTIYF | TGTGCCAGCAGCGACAGGGTCCTATATGGAAACACCATATATTTT | TRBD1 | TRBV6-6 | . | TRBJ1-3
CASSLDPLSRALNTEAFF | TGTGCCAGCAGTTTGGATCCCCTGAGCAGGGCCTTGAACACTGAAGCTTTCTTT | . | TRBV27 | . | TRBJ1-1
CSVRQLQETQYF | TGCAGCGTTCGACAGCTCCAAGAGACCCAGTACTTC | . | TRBV29-1 | few | TRBJ2-5
CASSPAGLDYGYTF | TGTGCCAGCTCACCCGCAGGGTTGGACTATGGCTACACCTTC | . | TRBV18 | . | TRBJ1-2
CASSQEGGSSYNEQFF | TGCGCCAGCAGCCAAGAAGGCGGGAGCTCCTACAATGAGCAGTTCTTC | TRBD2 | TRBV4-3 | . | TRBJ2-1
CASSSGQDGERQYF | TGCGCCAGCAGCTCGGGACAGGATGGGGAAAGGCAGTACTTC | TRBD1 | TRBV5-1 | . | TRBJ2-7
CASSLVAGANTEAFF | TGTGCCAGCAGCTTAGTGGCGGGGGCTAATACTGAAGCTTTCTTT | . | TRBV7-2 | . | TRBJ1-1
CASRTPLGGLSYEQYF | TGTGCCAGCAGAACTCCCTTGGGAGGTCTCTCCTACGAGCAGTACTTC | . | TRBV28 | . | TRBJ2-7
CASSLDGTEIAKNIQYF | TGTGCCAGCAGCTTAGATGGAACAGAAATAGCCAAAAACATTCAGTACTTC | . | TRBV7-8 | . | TRBJ2-4
CASSARLGQVEGYTF | TGTGCCAGCAGCGCACGCCTGGGGCAGGTTGAAGGCTACACCTTC | . | TRBV9 | . | TRBJ1-2
CASSIPGQLNEQFF | TGCGCCAGCAGCATTCCGGGACAACTCAATGAGCAGTTCTTC | . | TRBV5-1 | . | TRBJ2-1
CASSQGLAVQETQYF | TGCGCCAGCAGCCAGGGACTAGCGGTACAAGAGACCCAGTACTTC | TRBD2 | TRBV5-1 | once | TRBJ2-5
CASSLTGTVNSPLHF | TGTGCCAGCAGTTTAACCGGGACAGTCAATTCACCCCTCCACTTT | TRBD1 | TRBV27 | few | TRBJ1-6
CASGPPGAGNYGYTF | TGTGCTAGTGGTCCGCCGGGAGCAGGAAACTATGGCTACACCTTC | . | TRBV12-5 | . | TRBJ1-2
CASSPGTSGSNEQYF | TGTGCCAGTAGTCCCGGGACTAGCGGGAGTAACGAGCAGTACTTC | TRBD2 | TRBV19 | . | TRBJ2-7
CASSLAPGTGSGNTIYF | TGTGCCAGCAGCTTAGCCCCTGGGACAGGTTCTGGAAACACCATATATTTT | TRBD1 | TRBV7-9 | . | TRBJ1-3
CASRTRREAFF | TGTGCCAGCAGGACTCGGAGGGAAGCTTTCTTT | . | TRBV6-5 | . | TRBJ1-1
CASSGRNTEAFF | TGTGCCAGCAGTGGGAGGAACACTGAAGCTTTCTTT | . | TRBV6-1 | . | TRBJ1-1
CASSRKGPYSGGASTDTQYF | TGCGCCAGCAGCCGGAAGGGTCCCTATAGCGGGGGAGCTAGCACAGATACGCAGTATTTT | TRBD2 | TRBV4-3 | few | TRBJ2-3
CASSQDGRGRIHEQYF | TGCGCCAGCAGCCAAGATGGGCGAGGGAGAATCCACGAGCAGTACTTC | . | TRBV4-3 | . | TRBJ2-7
CASSQGQGELFF | TGTGCCAGCAGCCAGGGGCAGGGGGAGCTGTTTTTT | . | TRBV13 | . | TRBJ2-2
CAGGRQNEQFF | TGTGCGGGCGGGAGGCAGAATGAGCAGTTCTTC | TRBD2 | TRBV28 | . | TRBJ2-1
CASSHRPGQGNQPQHF | TGCGCCAGCAGCCACCGTCCGGGACAGGGGAATCAGCCCCAGCATTTT | TRBD1 | TRBV4-1 | . | TRBJ1-5
CASSSTGLYGYTF | TGTGCCAGTAGTTCGACAGGGCTCTATGGCTACACCTTC | TRBD1 | TRBV19 | few | TRBJ1-2
CASSVGPSLAGEQYF | TGTGCCAGCAGCGTAGGGCCATCACTAGCAGGCGAGCAGTACTTC | . | TRBV9 | . | TRBJ2-7
CASSSGNTDTQYF | TGTGCCAGCAGCTCAGGGAACACAGATACGCAGTATTTT | . | TRBV11-3 | . | TRBJ2-3
CASSGDRSYEQYF | TGTGCCAGCAGTGGTGACAGGTCTTACGAGCAGTACTTC | . | TRBV25-1 | . | TRBJ2-7
CSVAGQVVDTQYF | TGCAGCGTTGCAGGACAGGTTGTGGATACGCAGTATTTT | TRBD1 | TRBV29-1 | . | TRBJ2-3
CASSHTTYEQYF | TGTGCCAGCAGCCACACGACCTACGAGCAGTACTTC | . | TRBV7-9 | few | TRBJ2-7
CASSPGTVQETQYF | TGTGCCAGCAGTCCAGGGACAGTCCAAGAGACCCAGTACTTC | TRBD1 | TRBV6-5 | once | TRBJ2-5